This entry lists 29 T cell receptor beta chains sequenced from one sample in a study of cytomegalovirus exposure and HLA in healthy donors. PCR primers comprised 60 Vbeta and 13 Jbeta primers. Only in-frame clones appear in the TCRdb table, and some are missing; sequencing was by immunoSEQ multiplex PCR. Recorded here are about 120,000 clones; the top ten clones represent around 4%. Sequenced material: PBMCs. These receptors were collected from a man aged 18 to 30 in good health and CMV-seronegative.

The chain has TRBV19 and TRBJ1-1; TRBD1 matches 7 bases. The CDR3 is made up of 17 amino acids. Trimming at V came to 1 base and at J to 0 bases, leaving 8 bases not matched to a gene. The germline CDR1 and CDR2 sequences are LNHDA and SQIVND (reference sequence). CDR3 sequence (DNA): TGTGCCAGTAGTATAGGGCAGGGGGAGGCGGTGAACACTGAAGCTTTCTTT. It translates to CASSIGQGEAVNTEAFF. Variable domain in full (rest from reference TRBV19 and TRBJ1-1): DGGITQSPKYLFRKEGQNVTLSCEQNLNHDAMYWYRQDPGQGLRLIYYSQIVNDFQKGDIAEGYSVSREKKESFPLTVTSAQKNPTAFYLCASSIGQGEAVNTEAFFGQGTRLTVV.

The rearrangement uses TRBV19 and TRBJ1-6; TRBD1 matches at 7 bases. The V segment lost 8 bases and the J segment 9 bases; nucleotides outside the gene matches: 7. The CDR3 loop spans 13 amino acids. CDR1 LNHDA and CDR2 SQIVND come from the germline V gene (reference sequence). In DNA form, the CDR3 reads TGTGCCAGTCGCCGGGACAGCTCTTCACCCCTCCACTTT. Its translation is CASRRDSSSPLHF.

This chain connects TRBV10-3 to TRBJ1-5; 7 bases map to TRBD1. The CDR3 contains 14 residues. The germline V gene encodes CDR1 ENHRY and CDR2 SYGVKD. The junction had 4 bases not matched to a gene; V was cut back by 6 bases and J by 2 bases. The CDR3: CAIRPDRGNQPQHF. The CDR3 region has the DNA TGTGCCATCAGGCCTGACAGGGGCAATCAGCCCCAGCATTTT.

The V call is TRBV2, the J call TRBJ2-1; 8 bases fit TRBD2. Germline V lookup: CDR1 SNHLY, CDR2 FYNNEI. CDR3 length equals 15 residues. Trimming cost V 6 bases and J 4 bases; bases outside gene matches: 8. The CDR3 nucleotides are TGTGCCAGCAGGATAGCGGGAACGAGGTACAATGAGCAGTTCTTC. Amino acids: CASRIAGTRYNEQFF.

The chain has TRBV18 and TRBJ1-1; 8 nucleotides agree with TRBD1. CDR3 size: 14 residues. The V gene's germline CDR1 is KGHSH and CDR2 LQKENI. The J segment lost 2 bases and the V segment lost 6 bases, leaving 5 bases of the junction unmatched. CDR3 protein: CASSSDRANTEAFF. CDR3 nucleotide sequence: TGTGCCAGCTCGTCGGACAGGGCTAACACTGAAGCTTTCTTT.

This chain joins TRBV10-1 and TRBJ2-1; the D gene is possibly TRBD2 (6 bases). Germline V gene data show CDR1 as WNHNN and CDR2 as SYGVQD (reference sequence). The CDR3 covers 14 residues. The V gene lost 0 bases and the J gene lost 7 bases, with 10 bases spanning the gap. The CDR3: CASSESAGRNEQFF. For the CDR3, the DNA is TGCGCCAGCAGTGAGTCCGCAGGGAGGAATGAGCAGTTCTTC.

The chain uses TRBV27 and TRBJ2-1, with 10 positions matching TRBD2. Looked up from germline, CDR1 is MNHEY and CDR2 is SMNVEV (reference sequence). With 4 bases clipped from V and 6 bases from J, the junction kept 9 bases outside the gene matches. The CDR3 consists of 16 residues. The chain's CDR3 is CASSSGRSSGSNEQFF. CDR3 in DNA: TGTGCCAGCAGTTCAGGGAGGTCTAGCGGGAGCAATGAGCAGTTCTTC.

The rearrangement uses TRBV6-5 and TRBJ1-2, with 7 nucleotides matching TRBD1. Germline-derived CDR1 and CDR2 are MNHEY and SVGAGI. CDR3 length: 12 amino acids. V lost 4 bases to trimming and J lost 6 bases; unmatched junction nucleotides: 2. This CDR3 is CASSFTGDGYTF. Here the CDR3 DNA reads TGTGCCAGCAGTTTTACAGGGGATGGCTACACCTTC.

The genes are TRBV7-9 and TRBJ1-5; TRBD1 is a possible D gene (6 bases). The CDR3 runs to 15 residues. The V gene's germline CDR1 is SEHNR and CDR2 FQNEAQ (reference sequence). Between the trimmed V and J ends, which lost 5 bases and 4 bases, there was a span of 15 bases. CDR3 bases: TGTGCCAGCAGCCCGGGACAAGAGAAGAATCAGCCCCAGCATTTT. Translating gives CASSPGQEKNQPQHF.

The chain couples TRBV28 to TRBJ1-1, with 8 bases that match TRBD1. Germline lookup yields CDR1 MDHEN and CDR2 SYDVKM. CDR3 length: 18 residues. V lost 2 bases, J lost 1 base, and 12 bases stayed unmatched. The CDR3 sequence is CASSLTVMRDRGNTEAFF. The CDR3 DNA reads TGTGCCAGCAGTTTAACGGTTATGAGAGACAGGGGGAACACTGAAGCTTTCTTT.

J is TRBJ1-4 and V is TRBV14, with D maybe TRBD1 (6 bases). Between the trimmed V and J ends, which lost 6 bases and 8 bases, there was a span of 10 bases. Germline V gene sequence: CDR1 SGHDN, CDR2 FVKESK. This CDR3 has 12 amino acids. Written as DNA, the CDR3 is TGTGCCAGCAGAAGGGGGAACGAAAAACTGTTTTTT. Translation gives CASRRGNEKLFF.

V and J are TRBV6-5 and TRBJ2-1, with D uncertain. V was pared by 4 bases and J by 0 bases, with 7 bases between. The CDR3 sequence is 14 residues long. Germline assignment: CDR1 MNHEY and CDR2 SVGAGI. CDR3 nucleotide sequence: TGTGCCAGCAGTTCACCTAGCTCCTACAATGAGCAGTTCTTC. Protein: CASSSPSSYNEQFF.

The CDR3 DNA reads TGTGCCAGCAGCTTGTTGCAGGGGACCGGGGAGCTGTTTTTT. Its translation is CASSLLQGTGELFF. The chain has TRBV5-8 and TRBJ2-2; possibly TRBD1 for D (6 bases). V was trimmed by 1 base and J by 5 bases, leaving 9 bases between them. Germline V gene data show CDR1 as SGHTS and CDR2 as YDEGEE. The CDR3 runs to 14 residues.

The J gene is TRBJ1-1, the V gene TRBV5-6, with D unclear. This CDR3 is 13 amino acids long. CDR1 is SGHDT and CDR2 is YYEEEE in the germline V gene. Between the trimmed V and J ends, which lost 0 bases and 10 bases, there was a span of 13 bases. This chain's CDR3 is CASSLVAGLGAFF. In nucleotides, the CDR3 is TGTGCCAGCAGCTTGGTCGCAGGCTTGGGAGCTTTCTTT. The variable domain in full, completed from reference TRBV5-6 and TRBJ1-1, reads DAGVTQSPTHLIKTRGQQVTLRCSPKSGHDTVSWYQQALGQGPQFIFQYYEEEERQRGNFPDRFSGHQFPNYSSELNVNALLLGDSALYLCASSLVAGLGAFFGQGTRLTVV.

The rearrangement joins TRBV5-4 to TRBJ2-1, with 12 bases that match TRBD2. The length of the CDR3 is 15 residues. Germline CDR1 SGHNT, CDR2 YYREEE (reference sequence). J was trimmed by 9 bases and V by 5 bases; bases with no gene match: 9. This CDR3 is CASSLTSGSYGEQFF. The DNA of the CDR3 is TGTGCCAGCAGTTTGACTAGCGGGAGTTACGGTGAGCAGTTCTTC. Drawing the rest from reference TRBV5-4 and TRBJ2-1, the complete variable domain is ETGVTQSPTHLIKTRGQQVTLRCSSQSGHNTVSWYQQALGQGPQFIFQYYREEENGRGNFPPRFSGLQFPNYSSELNVNALELDDSALYLCASSLTSGSYGEQFFGPGTRLTVL.

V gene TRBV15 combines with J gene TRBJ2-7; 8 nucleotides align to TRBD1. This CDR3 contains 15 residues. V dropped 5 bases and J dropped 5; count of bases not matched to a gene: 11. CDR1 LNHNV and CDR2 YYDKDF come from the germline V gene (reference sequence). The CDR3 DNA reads TGTGCCACCAGCGCTTATTCAGGGGGCGCGGACGAGCAGTACTTC. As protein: CATSAYSGGADEQYF.

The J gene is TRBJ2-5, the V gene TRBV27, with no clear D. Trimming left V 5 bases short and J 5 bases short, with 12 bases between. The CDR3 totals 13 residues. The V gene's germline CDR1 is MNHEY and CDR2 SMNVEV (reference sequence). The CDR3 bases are TGTGCCAGCAGTCTTTCCCCCGTGGAGACCCAGTACTTC. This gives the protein CASSLSPVETQYF.

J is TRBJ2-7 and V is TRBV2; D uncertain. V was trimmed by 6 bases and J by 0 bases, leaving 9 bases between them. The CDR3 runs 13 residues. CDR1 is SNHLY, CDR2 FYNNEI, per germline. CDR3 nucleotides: TGTGCCAGCAGCCCAGACAACTCCTACGAGCAGTACTTC. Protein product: CASSPDNSYEQYF. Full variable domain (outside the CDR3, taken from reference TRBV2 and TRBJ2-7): EPEVTQTPSHQVTQMGQEVILRCVPISNHLYFYWYRQILGQKVEFLVSFYNNEISEKSEIFDDQFSVERPDGSNFTLKIRSTKLEDSAMYFCASSPDNSYEQYFGPGTRLTVT.

In nucleotides, the CDR3 is TGTGCCAGCAGCCCTACGGGGGAAGCTTTCTTT. It specifies CASSPTGEAFF. The chain employs TRBV28 and TRBJ1-1; D is ambiguous. This CDR3 spans 11 amino acids. Germline CDR1 reads MDHEN; CDR2 reads SYDVKM. V lost 6 bases to trimming and J lost 8 bases, with 10 bases between them.

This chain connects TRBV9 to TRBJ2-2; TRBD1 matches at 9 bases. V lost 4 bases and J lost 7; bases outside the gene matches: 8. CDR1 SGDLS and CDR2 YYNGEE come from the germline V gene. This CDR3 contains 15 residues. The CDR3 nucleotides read TGTGCCAGCAGCTTCGGGACAGGGTCTTTCGGGGAGCTGTTTTTT. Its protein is CASSFGTGSFGELFF. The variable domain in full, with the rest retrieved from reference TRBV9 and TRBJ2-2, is DSGVTQTPKHLITATGQRVTLRCSPRSGDLSVYWYQQSLDQGLQFLIQYYNGEERAKGNILERFSAQQFPDLHSELNLSSLELGDSALYFCASSFGTGSFGELFFGEGSRLTVL.

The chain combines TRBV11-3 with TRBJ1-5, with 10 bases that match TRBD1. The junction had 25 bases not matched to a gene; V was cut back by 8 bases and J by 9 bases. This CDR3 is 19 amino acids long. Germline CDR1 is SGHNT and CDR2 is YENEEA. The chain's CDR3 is CASLRSLSGTGEGVGPQHF. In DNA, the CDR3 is TGTGCCAGCCTTCGCTCGCTCTCCGGGACAGGGGAGGGAGTGGGGCCCCAGCATTTT.

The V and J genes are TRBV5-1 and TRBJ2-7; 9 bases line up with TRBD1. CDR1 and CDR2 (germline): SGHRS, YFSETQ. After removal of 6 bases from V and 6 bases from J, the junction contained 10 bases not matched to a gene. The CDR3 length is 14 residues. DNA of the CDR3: TGCGCCAGCACCGACGGGACAGGGTTAAGCGAGCAGTACTTC. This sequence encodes CASTDGTGLSEQYF. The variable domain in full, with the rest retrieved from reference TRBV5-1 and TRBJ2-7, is KAGVTQTPRYLIKTRGQQVTLSCSPISGHRSVSWYQQTPGQGLQFLFEYFSETQRNKGNFPGRFSGRQFSNSRSEMNVSTLELGDSALYLCASTDGTGLSEQYFGPGTRLTVT.

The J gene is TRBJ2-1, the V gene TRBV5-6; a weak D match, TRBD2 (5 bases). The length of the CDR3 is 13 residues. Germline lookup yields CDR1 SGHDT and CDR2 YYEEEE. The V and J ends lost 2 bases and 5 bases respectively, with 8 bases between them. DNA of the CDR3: TGTGCCAGCAGCTTAGCGGTACACAATGAGCAGTTCTTC. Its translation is CASSLAVHNEQFF.

The chain's CDR3 is CASSWGSVGGNGDTQYF. The CDR3 nucleotides are TGTGCCAGCAGCTGGGGCTCAGTGGGGGGGAATGGAGATACGCAGTATTTT. This rearrangement joins TRBV11-3 to TRBJ2-3; 7 bases are shared with TRBD2. Germline CDR1 and CDR2: SGHNT and YENEEA. The CDR3 is made up of 17 amino acids. Trimming removed 4 bases from V and 5 bases from J; junction bases left unmatched: 15.

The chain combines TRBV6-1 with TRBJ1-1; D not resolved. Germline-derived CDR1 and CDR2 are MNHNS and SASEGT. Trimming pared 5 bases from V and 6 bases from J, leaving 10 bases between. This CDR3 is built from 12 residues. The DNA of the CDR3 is TGTGCCAGCAGTCGAGAGGTCTCTGAAGCTTTCTTT. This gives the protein CASSREVSEAFF.

The CDR3 loop is CASSLGQGYEQYF. CDR3 nucleotides: TGTGCCAGCAGTTTGGGACAGGGGTACGAGCAGTACTTC. The chain has TRBV6-6 and TRBJ2-5, with 10 nucleotides matching TRBD1. Gene TRBJ2-7 matches the end of the DNA better, so the J call may be wrong. Germline assignment: CDR1 MNHNY and CDR2 SVGAGI (reference sequence). This CDR3 comprises 13 residues.

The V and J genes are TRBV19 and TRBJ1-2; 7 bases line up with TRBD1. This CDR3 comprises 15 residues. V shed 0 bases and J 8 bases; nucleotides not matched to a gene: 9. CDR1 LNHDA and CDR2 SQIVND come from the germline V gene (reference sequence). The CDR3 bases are TGTGCCAGTAGTATAGATGGGGGACAGCCTGGAGGCTACACCTTC. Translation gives CASSIDGGQPGGYTF.

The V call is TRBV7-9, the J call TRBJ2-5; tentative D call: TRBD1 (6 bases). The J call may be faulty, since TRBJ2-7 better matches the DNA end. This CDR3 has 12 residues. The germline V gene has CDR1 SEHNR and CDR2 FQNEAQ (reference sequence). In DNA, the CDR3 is TGTGCCAGCAGCTTCCAGGGGTACGAGCAGTACTTC. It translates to CASSFQGYEQYF.

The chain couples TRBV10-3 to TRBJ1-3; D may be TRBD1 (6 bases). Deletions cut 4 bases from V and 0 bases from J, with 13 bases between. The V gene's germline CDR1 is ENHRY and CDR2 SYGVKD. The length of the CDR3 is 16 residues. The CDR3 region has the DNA TGTGCCATCAGTGGGTCCGACAGGTTCTCTGGAAACACCATATATTTT. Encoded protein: CAISGSDRFSGNTIYF.